One and the same sample provided the 12 T cell receptor beta chains below, sequenced in a study of control samples from healthy donors and cancer patients. Assay: immunoSEQ multiplex PCR; the TCRdb copy retains only in-frame clones and omits some. The data show over 150,000 clones, with around 96% seen just once and approximately 1% held by the top ten. Source material: blood. Every receptor here comes from a woman aged 25 to 39 in good health.

The chain has TRBV28 and TRBJ2-1; D may be TRBD2 (6 bases). The V and J ends lost 4 bases and 1 base respectively, with 17 bases between them. CDR3 length equals 17 residues. In germline, CDR1 is MDHEN, CDR2 SYDVKM. CDR3 loop: CASSSSLGGKSYNEQFF. CDR3 coding DNA: TGTGCCAGCAGTTCCAGCTTGGGGGGTAAATCCTACAATGAGCAGTTCTTC.

V is TRBV6-5 and J is TRBJ2-5; the D gene is possibly TRBD2 (7 bases). The CDR3 loop spans 13 amino acids. Trimming cost V 5 bases and J 5 bases, with 12 bases left between them. Germline CDR1 is MNHEY and CDR2 is SVGAGI. CDR3 nucleotides: TGTGCCAGCAGTCCGAGGGGGGGCGAGACCCAGTACTTC. Translation: CASSPRGGETQYF.

The chain combines TRBV5-1 with TRBJ2-1, with D possibly being TRBD2 (6 bases). Germline CDR1 reads SGHRS; CDR2 reads YFSETQ. This CDR3 spans 15 amino acids. Trimming shortened V by 4 bases and J by 8 bases, and 19 bases separated the two germline ends. DNA of the CDR3: TGCGCCAGCAGCGCACCTAGGGCCACGGGGGATGAGCAGTTCTTC. This encodes CASSAPRATGDEQFF.

The chain couples TRBV7-9 to TRBJ1-6; TRBD1 matches 10 bases. The CDR3 totals 16 residues. Germline values: CDR1 SEHNR, CDR2 FQNEAQ (reference sequence). J lost 6 bases, V lost 6 bases, and 8 bases had no gene match. Written as DNA, the CDR3 is TGTGCCAGCAGTATCCCCGGGACAGGGGTTAATTCACCCCTCCACTTT. Its translation: CASSIPGTGVNSPLHF.

This chain connects TRBV11-2 to TRBJ2-7; D is ambiguous. The CDR3 runs to 15 residues. CDR1 is SGHAT, CDR2 FQNNGV, per germline. The ends were cut back, 1 base at V and 4 bases at J, with 14 bases in the middle. The DNA of the CDR3 is TGTGCCAGCAGCTTAGGCCACACGCTCCTTTACGAGCAGTACTTC. This gives the protein CASSLGHTLLYEQYF.

This clone occurred once. The chain uses TRBV28 and TRBJ2-1, with 8 bases that match TRBD1. The germline CDR1 and CDR2 sequences are MDHEN and SYDVKM. There are 17 residues in the CDR3. Trimming cost V 4 bases and J 3 bases; bases outside gene matches: 11. CDR3 region: CASSSPGRTGFYNEQFF. The CDR3 DNA sequence: TGTGCCAGCAGTTCCCCCGGCCGGACAGGGTTCTACAATGAGCAGTTCTTC.

This sequence joins TRBV18 and TRBJ1-6, with D tentatively TRBD1 (5 bases). Trimming left V 3 bases short and J 1 base short, with 7 bases between. The germline gives CDR1 KGHSH, CDR2 LQKENI. There are 15 residues in the CDR3. CDR3 in amino acids: CASSPGGSYNSPLHF. The CDR3 DNA is TGTGCCAGCTCACCCGGGGGTTCCTATAATTCACCCCTCCACTTT.

The V call is TRBV6-5, the J call TRBJ1-1, with D maybe TRBD1 (5 bases). This CDR3 has 14 residues. Trimming left V 6 bases short and J 4 bases short, with 15 bases between. Germline CDR1 and CDR2: MNHEY and SVGAGI. The CDR3, as DNA: TGTGCCAGCAGCCAAAGACCAGGGAGCACTGAAGCTTTCTTT. This codes for CASSQRPGSTEAFF.

The chain has TRBV5-5 and TRBJ1-1; unclear D gene. Germline V gene lookup returns CDR1 SGHKS and CDR2 YYEKEE (reference sequence). This CDR3 has 14 residues. Between the trimmed V and J ends, which lost 0 bases and 1 base, there was a span of 7 bases. This chain's CDR3 is CASSLVWGNTEAFF. The CDR3 bases are TGTGCCAGCAGCTTGGTGTGGGGGAACACTGAAGCTTTCTTT.

This chain connects TRBV21-1 to TRBJ2-2; the table's D call of TRBD1 was not tested on the DNA. TRBV21-1 is a documented pseudogene. This CDR3 comprises 17 residues. The CDR3 sequence is CASSKVGQGGSTGELFF. For the CDR3, the DNA is TGTGCCAGCAGCAAAGTCGGACAGGGCGGTAGCACCGGGGAGCTGTTTTTT.

The chain combines TRBV7-6 with TRBJ2-2; a possible D gene is TRBD2 (5 bases). The CDR3 totals 15 residues. Germline CDR1 and CDR2: SGHVS and FNYEAQ. Trimming stripped 5 bases from V and 5 bases from J, with 15 bases between. CDR3 in DNA: TGTGCCAGCAGCCCAGCATTAGCGAGAACCGGGGAGCTGTTTTTT. Protein: CASSPALARTGELFF.

The V and J genes are TRBV7-6 and TRBJ2-5, with 8 bases aligning to TRBD2. The germline CDR1 and CDR2 sequences are SGHVS and FNYEAQ. The V and J ends lost 1 base and 6 bases, in that order; junction bases with no gene match: 7. This CDR3 contains 15 residues. CDR3 protein: CASSLEHGGAQTQYF. The CDR3 bases are TGTGCCAGCAGCTTAGAGCACGGGGGGGCGCAGACCCAGTACTTC.